The subject of this entry is one T cell receptor beta chain. The sample holds a few counts of this clonotype. Its binding antigen is unknown. Per-base quality was not reported, and no clone a single base away is much larger than it. Library preparation employed 5' RACE. The sequencing machine was an Illumina HiSeq 2500. A second PCR of roughly 7 to 12 cycles was run with a J-beta primer mix and a sample-barcoded 5' primer. Each TCR beta cDNA molecule received a unique molecular identifier from a template-switch 5' adaptor carrying 12 random nucleotides. Each sample yielded at least 3 million CDR3-containing paired-end reads. All of the RNA was converted into first-strand cDNA using the Mint cDNA synthesis kit, with a TRBC-specific oligonucleotide serving as the primer. Following uracil-DNA glycosylase treatment, all cDNA underwent a first 18-cycle PCR with the universal primers M1SS and BC2_uni_R. In the authors' own workflow: For normalization, 1 million high-quality reads, each with a distinct molecular identifier, were randomly selected from each sample. Instead of being binned into consensus sequences, reads that shared molecular identifiers were thrown out. MiTCR, set to a Q25 quality threshold and the strictest error-elimination algorithm, was used for CDR3 identification, clonotype clustering and error correction. A nonparametric unseen species model with Euler transformation was used to estimate a lower bound on total TCR beta diversity. The raw public reads went through TCRdb reprocessing: fastp at Q25, MiXCR clone calling, in-frame beta chains kept. CDR3 protein duplicates are merged, each entry listing the most common genes and DNA. For this entry, the V and J calls and clone size follow TCRdb and not the study's own pipeline. Here the sample has fewer than 700,000 distinct CDR3 sequences; 35% to 50% occur a single time. Roughly 30% of the sample is in the top ten clones.

The data belong to a study of blood T cells in healthy people across ages (dated by TCRdb to between 2015 and 2017). Study-level background: In model experiments, template switching captured roughly one uniquely barcoded TCR beta cDNA molecule for every two T cells. The study analyzed two additional independent replicas of 1 million unique cDNA reads from the same blood draw for two donors, one aged 18 to 30 and one aged 80 or older. Donors were grouped into four age groups: young (average approximately 15 years), middle-aged (over 35), aged (around 66) and long-lived (82). To track age-related changes in TCR beta repertoire diversity, the study relied on deep sequencing normalized with unique cDNA molecular identifiers. To avoid experimental bias, donors of different ages were distributed randomly across sequencing lanes.

Points the paper makes about the study in general: As age increased, observed TCR beta diversity per million T cells dropped in a roughly linear way, and a significant reduction was already evident by age 40. Estimates of total diversity based on one million sequenced T cells were regarded as lower bounds and as underestimates. Since profiling was done on bulk unsorted PBMCs, naive and antigen-experienced compartments could not be conclusively compared. Observed TCR beta diversity correlated strongly with the percentage of naive T cells measured by flow cytometry. Donor CMV infection status was unknown, potentially confounding age-related changes in expanded clonotypes. Compared with the aged group, the long-lived group had more naive CD4+ T cells, fewer expanded clones and increased TCR diversity, suggesting age selection.

The germline V end is reduced by 4 bases and the J end by 7 bases; junction bases left unmatched: 0. The CDR3 runs 10 amino acids, cysteine and phenylalanine included. Kept here is only the CDR3 DNA, which spans 30 bases and is read in frame from base 1. Sequences SQVTM (CDR1) and ANQGSEA (CDR2) are obtained from the germline V gene. The donors were 40 or so Caucasian individuals from Russia, aged about 6 to 95 years, who were systemically healthy. Each donor gave ten milliliters of peripheral blood, collected into EDTA-treated Vacutainer tubes. Ficoll-Paque density-gradient centrifugation was used to isolate PBMCs, with at least 7 million obtained per sample. Total RNA was extracted from PBMCs with Trizol reagent, with at least 6 micrograms obtained per sample. Naive CD45RAhigh/CD27high T cell percentages were measured by flow cytometry on a PBMC aliquot from every donor.

The source of this sequence is a man aged 80 or over in good health. The chain uses TRBV29-1 and TRBJ1-1; TRBD1 fits 7 bases in the junction. Material: blood. The nucleotides are TGCAGCGTTGGACAGGGTGAAGCTTTCTTT. The encoded protein is CSVGQGEAFF.